These 10 T cell receptor beta chains were all obtained from the same sample, sequenced in a study of cytomegalovirus exposure and HLA in healthy donors. PCR amplification relied on 60 Vbeta primers (plus 13 Jbeta primers). Measured with immunoSEQ multiplex PCR; TCRdb has only the in-frame clones, and not every one. The sample has about 64,000 clones; approximately 78% are singletons. Sequencing was carried out using PBMCs. These receptors came from a man aged 18 to 30 in good health and CMV-seropositive.

This sequence joins TRBV5-1 and TRBJ2-3; 11 nucleotides match TRBD2. The CDR3 runs 16 residues. J was trimmed by 2 bases and V by 0 bases; bases with no gene match: 2. Germline lookup yields CDR1 SGHRS and CDR2 YFSETQ. This CDR3 reads CASSLGTSGFTDTQYF. In nucleotides, the CDR3 is TGCGCCAGCAGCTTGGGGACTAGCGGGTTCACAGATACGCAGTATTTT.

In its sample, this clone was seen once. V gene TRBV7-9 combines with J gene TRBJ2-5; 10 bases line up with TRBD2. V was clipped by 2 bases and J by 4 bases; unmatched bases: 4. The CDR3 has 15 amino acids. Germline-derived CDR1 and CDR2 are SEHNR and FQNEAQ (reference sequence). In DNA form, the CDR3 reads TGTGCCAGCAGCTTAAAGCGGGGGGGCGGAGAGACCCAGTACTTC. Amino acid sequence: CASSLKRGGGETQYF.

This chain links TRBV30 with TRBJ1-1; 8 positions match TRBD1. Germline CDR1 reads GTSNPN; CDR2 reads SVGIG (reference sequence). CDR3 length equals 15 residues. V lost 5 bases, J lost 3 bases, and 11 bases stayed unmatched. CDR3 region: CAWAEITGGDTEAFF. CDR3 nucleotides: TGTGCCTGGGCGGAAATCACAGGGGGAGACACTGAAGCTTTCTTT. The variable domain in full, completed from reference TRBV30 and TRBJ1-1, reads SQTIHQWPATLVQPVGSPLSLECTVEGTSNPNLYWYRQAAGRGLQLLFYSVGIGQISSEVPQNLSASRPQDRQFILSSKKLLLSDSGFYLCAWAEITGGDTEAFFGQGTRLTVV.

The V call is TRBV5-4, the J call TRBJ2-3; no definite D call. V lost 1 base and J lost 0, with 3 bases in between. This CDR3 comprises 13 residues. Germline CDR1 and CDR2: SGHNT and YYREEE (reference sequence). The CDR3 protein is CASSLYSTDTQYF. CDR3 in DNA: TGTGCCAGCAGCTTGTATAGCACAGATACGCAGTATTTT.

The chain links TRBV7-9 to TRBJ1-2; 7 bases match TRBD1. V dropped 1 base and J dropped 6; count of bases not matched to a gene: 11. CDR1 and CDR2 (germline): SEHNR, FQNEAQ (reference sequence). The CDR3 has 16 residues. CDR3 amino acids: CASSLGSQGGFHGYTF. CDR3 nucleotide sequence: TGTGCCAGCAGCTTAGGGTCCCAGGGGGGCTTCCATGGCTACACCTTC. Using reference TRBV7-9 and TRBJ1-2 for the parts outside the CDR3, the full variable domain is DTGVSQNPRHKITKRGQNVTFRCDPISEHNRLYWYRQTLGQGPEFLTYFQNEAQLEKSRLLSDRFSAERPKGSFSTLEIQRTEQGDSAMYLCASSLGSQGGFHGYTFGSGTRLTVV.

The chain has TRBV4-1 and TRBJ1-1, with no clear D. Trimming shortened V by 5 bases and J by 4 bases, and 11 bases separated the two germline ends. This CDR3 is built from 13 residues. Germline V lookup: CDR1 MGHRA, CDR2 YSYEKL. The DNA of the CDR3 is TGCGCCAGCAGCAGGCTGGGAGGCACTGAAGCTTTCTTT. The encoded protein is CASSRLGGTEAFF.

The V call is TRBV6-5, the J call TRBJ2-1, with 7 bases matching TRBD2. V lost 7 bases and J lost 7; bases outside the gene matches: 10. Germline CDR1 is MNHEY and CDR2 is SVGAGI. The CDR3 totals 14 residues. CDR3 sequence: CASKPGGSWNEQFF. The DNA of the CDR3 is TGTGCCAGCAAGCCGGGCGGGAGTTGGAATGAGCAGTTCTTC.

The V and J genes are TRBV13 and TRBJ2-7; D is undetermined. V was clipped by 1 base and J by 4 bases, with 5 bases between them. From germline, CDR1 is PRHDT and CDR2 FYEKMQ (reference sequence). The CDR3 runs 12 residues. The CDR3 sequence is CASSLDSYEQYF. The DNA of the CDR3 is TGTGCCAGCAGCTTAGACTCTTACGAGCAGTACTTC.

The V gene is TRBV6-5, the J gene TRBJ2-7; unclear D gene. Germline CDR1 and CDR2: MNHEY and SVGAGI. The CDR3 is made up of 14 amino acids. Trimming stripped 0 bases from V and 4 bases from J, with 10 bases between. In DNA, the CDR3 is TGTGCCAGCAGTTACTCGACCGAGGAGTACGAGCAGTACTTC. Its translation: CASSYSTEEYEQYF.

V is TRBV19 and J is TRBJ1-4; D gene uncertain. Per germline, CDR1 LNHDA and CDR2 SQIVND (reference sequence). V lost 8 bases and J lost 0, with 13 bases in between. This CDR3 region has 15 residues. The CDR3 DNA follows: TGTGCCAGTTCTATCCAGACTGCAACTAATGAAAAACTGTTTTTT. Translation gives CASSIQTATNEKLFF.